The 25 T cell receptor beta chains given below trace back to one sample, sequenced in a study of shared clonotypes between healthy human individuals (dated by TCRdb to between 2020 and 2021). Libraries were constructed by the immunoSEQ multiplex PCR assay. TCRdb obtained this table from immuneACCESS and retained in-frame rearrangements with V and J assigned. These tables miss some clones; where compared with another copy, unresolved V genes account for less than half of the shortfall, and the remainder is unexplained. The sample table holds about half a million clones, of which around 75% were seen once. The ten largest clones add up to under 15% of the sample. Sequenced: PBMCs. Receptors were obtained from a woman aged 40 to 50 in good health. Some clones in this sample may be carry-over from other donors' samples.

This chain connects TRBV19 to TRBJ2-1, with D possibly matching TRBD2 (6 bases). The CDR3 contains 16 residues. Trimming took off 1 base at V and 2 bases at J, with 12 bases between the two ends. Germline lookup yields CDR1 LNHDA and CDR2 SQIVND (reference sequence). The CDR3 nucleotides read TGTGCCAGTAGTATAGGTGGGACTTCCCCCTACAATGAGCAGTTCTTC. Translation gives CASSIGGTSPYNEQFF.

The V and J genes are TRBV12-5 and TRBJ1-1, with 7 bases that match TRBD1. CDR3 length: 13 residues. V was clipped by 6 bases and J by 7 bases; unmatched bases: 8. CDR1 is LGHNT and CDR2 is FRNRAP in the germline V gene. CDR3 region: CASGFTGAREAFF. CDR3 in DNA: TGTGCTAGTGGATTCACAGGGGCCCGTGAAGCTTTCTTT. Supplemented by reference TRBV12-5 and TRBJ1-1, the full variable domain reads DARVTQTPRHKVTEMGQEVTMRCQPILGHNTVFWYRQTMMQGLELLAYFRNRAPLDDSGMPKDRFSAEMPDATLATLKIQPSEPRDSAVYFCASGFTGAREAFFGQGTRLTVV.

This rearrangement joins TRBV11-2 to TRBJ2-1, with D unclear. Per germline, CDR1 SGHAT and CDR2 FQNNGV. The CDR3 is made up of 14 amino acids. Trimming removed 4 bases at V and 0 bases at J, with 7 bases between. The CDR3 protein is CASSSLSSYNEQFF. The CDR3 region has the DNA TGTGCCAGCAGCTCATTGAGCTCCTACAATGAGCAGTTCTTC.

Here the CDR3 reads CSVDTGQGGDEQFF. In nucleotides, the CDR3 is TGCAGCGTTGACACAGGACAGGGGGGGGATGAGCAGTTCTTC. The chain recombines TRBV29-1 with TRBJ2-1, with 10 bases matching TRBD1. The CDR3 length is 14 residues. J lost 8 bases, V lost 3 bases, and 7 bases had no gene match. The germline V gene has CDR1 SQVTM and CDR2 ANQGSEA.

This chain connects TRBV6-5 to TRBJ1-5, with 7 bases lining up with TRBD1. J lost 4 bases, V lost 2 bases, and 2 bases had no gene match. The CDR3 is 14 amino acids. CDR1 is MNHEY, CDR2 SVGAGI, per germline. The CDR3 DNA follows: TGTGCCAGCAGTTACCAACAGGGGAATCAGCCCCAGCATTTT. Its protein is CASSYQQGNQPQHF.

The CDR3 DNA is TGCGCCAGCAGCCCTACACCACCAGCGGGAGGCTCCTACGAGCAGTACTTC. This translates into CASSPTPPAGGSYEQYF. The gene calls are TRBV4-3 and TRBJ2-7, with TRBD2 matching 9 bases. The ends lost 4 bases at V and 0 bases at J; junction bases unmatched: 10. Germline loops: CDR1 LGHNA, CDR2 YSLEER. The CDR3 sequence is 17 residues long.

The chain recombines TRBV28 with TRBJ1-1, with 10 nucleotides matching TRBD1. There are 12 residues in the CDR3. Germline-derived CDR1 and CDR2 are MDHEN and SYDVKM. With V trimmed by 10 bases and J by 6 bases, 5 bases remained unmatched. CDR3 bases: TGTGCCACGGAAGGACAGGGGGCTGAAGCTTTCTTT. Amino acid sequence: CATEGQGAEAFF. The whole variable domain, remainder taken from reference TRBV28 and TRBJ1-1, is DVKVTQSSRYLVKRTGEKVFLECVQDMDHENMFWYRQDPGLGLRLIYFSYDVKMKEKGDIPEGYSVSREKKERFSLILESASTNQTSMYLCATEGQGAEAFFGQGTRLTVV.

The rearrangement joins TRBV7-9 to TRBJ2-4; tentative D call: TRBD1 (5 bases). V dropped 5 bases and J dropped 1 base, with 9 bases sitting between them. Germline loops: CDR1 SEHNR, CDR2 FQNEAQ (reference sequence). The CDR3 extends over 14 amino acids. The CDR3: CASSAQGAKNIQYF. In nucleotides, the CDR3 is TGTGCCAGCAGCGCCCAGGGCGCCAAAAACATTCAGTACTTC.

J is TRBJ2-1 and V is TRBV10-3; tentative D call: TRBD2 (5 bases). Germline assignment: CDR1 ENHRY and CDR2 SYGVKD. This CDR3 has 13 amino acids. Trimming removed 8 bases at V and 4 bases at J, with 12 bases between. DNA for the CDR3: TGTGCCATCCAGCTAGCTGAGTACAATGAGCAGTTCTTC. Translated, it gives CAIQLAEYNEQFF.

The chain joins TRBV4-2 to TRBJ1-1; D remains unclear. The CDR3 has 16 residues. Trimming left V 5 bases short and J 4 bases short, with 20 bases between. Germline assignment: CDR1 LGHNA and CDR2 YNFKEQ. In DNA form, the CDR3 reads TGTGCCAGCAGCTCCCCAACTTGGGGTGTGGGCACTGAAGCTTTCTTT. Residues: CASSSPTWGVGTEAFF.

V is TRBV29-1 and J is TRBJ2-1; 12 nucleotides align to TRBD2. The J segment lost 5 bases and the V segment lost 1 base, leaving 3 bases of the junction unmatched. The length of the CDR3 is 15 residues. The germline V gene has CDR1 SQVTM and CDR2 ANQGSEA. The CDR3 bases are TGCAGCGTTGAAGGGGCTAGCGGGAGGGACAATGAGCAGTTCTTC. Protein product: CSVEGASGRDNEQFF.

The chain combines TRBV28 with TRBJ1-3; D unresolved. The length of the CDR3 is 17 residues. Between the trimmed V and J ends, which lost 5 bases and 0 bases, there was a span of 17 bases. The germline V gene encodes CDR1 MDHEN and CDR2 SYDVKM. In nucleotides, the CDR3 is TGTGCCAGCAGTGTACGGCGATTGCTAGACTCTGGAAACACCATATATTTT. Translation: CASSVRRLLDSGNTIYF.

The chain links TRBV11-2 to TRBJ2-1; the D is unclear. Trimming pared 2 bases from V and 0 bases from J, leaving 5 bases between. This CDR3 comprises 14 residues. Germline V gene data show CDR1 as SGHAT and CDR2 as FQNNGV. The CDR3, as DNA: TGTGCCAGCAGCTTATTAAGCTCCTACAATGAGCAGTTCTTC. This codes for CASSLLSSYNEQFF.

The chain is built from TRBV7-2 and TRBJ2-3; 11 bases are shared with TRBD2. Germline V gene lookup returns CDR1 SGHTA and CDR2 FQGNSA. This CDR3 comprises 15 residues. After removal of 2 bases from V and 7 bases from J, the junction contained 5 bases not matched to a gene. This CDR3 is CASSLNSGRANTQYF. CDR3 sequence (DNA): TGTGCCAGCAGCTTAAATAGCGGGAGGGCAAATACGCAGTATTTT. Using reference TRBV7-2 and TRBJ2-3 for the parts outside the CDR3, the full variable domain is GAGVSQSPSNKVTEKGKDVELRCDPISGHTALYWYRQSLGQGLEFLIYFQGNSAPDKSGLPSDRFSAERTGGSVSTLTIQRTQQEDSAVYLCASSLNSGRANTQYFGPGTRLTVL.

The chain joins TRBV18 to TRBJ1-5; 7 bases are shared with TRBD1. The CDR3 totals 16 residues. Trimming removed 6 bases from V and 5 bases from J; junction bases left unmatched: 13. The germline V gene encodes CDR1 KGHSH and CDR2 LQKENI. As DNA, the CDR3 is TGTGCCAGCTCCCCGGCCGACAGGGTTTCTTATCAGCCCCAGCATTTT. It codes for CASSPADRVSYQPQHF.

The chain combines TRBV7-2 with TRBJ2-1; a weak D match, TRBD2 (6 bases). Germline CDR1 reads SGHTA; CDR2 reads FQGNSA. The CDR3 has 15 amino acids. Trimming took 1 base from V and 7 from J, leaving 14 bases between them. The CDR3 coding sequence is TGTGCCAGCAGCTTAGACCCGGGACTGCATAATGAGCAGTTCTTC. Its protein is CASSLDPGLHNEQFF.

This sequence joins TRBV27 and TRBJ1-5; perhaps TRBD1 as D (5 bases). This CDR3 comprises 15 residues. The V gene's germline CDR1 is MNHEY and CDR2 SMNVEV (reference sequence). Trimming removed 4 bases from V and 0 bases from J, with 10 bases in between. CDR3 loop: CASSWDPHSNQPQHF. The DNA of the CDR3 is TGTGCCAGCAGTTGGGACCCCCATAGCAATCAGCCCCAGCATTTT.

The table lists this clone with a few counts. The rearrangement links TRBV18 to TRBJ2-2; 9 bases are a match to TRBD1. Germline CDR1 and CDR2: KGHSH and LQKENI. J was trimmed by 3 bases and V by 1 base; bases with no gene match: 3. The CDR3 loop spans 16 amino acids. The CDR3 here is CASSPLQGADTGELFF. CDR3 nucleotides: TGTGCCAGCTCACCACTACAGGGGGCGGACACCGGGGAGCTGTTTTTT.

This clone was seen repeatedly, ten times or more. CDR3 sequence (DNA): TGTGCCATCAGTGAGTCAACCTCCTACAATGAGCAGTTCTTC. Protein product: CAISESTSYNEQFF. V usage is TRBV10-3 and J usage is TRBJ2-1; D uncertain. The germline V and J ends were trimmed by 0 bases and 0 bases, with 3 bases remaining between them. The V gene's germline CDR1 is ENHRY and CDR2 SYGVKD. The CDR3 has 14 amino acids.

This clone was found many times. The rearrangement links TRBV7-8 to TRBJ1-1; D remains unclear. Germline V gene data show CDR1 as SGHVS and CDR2 as FQNEAQ. V was shortened by 3 bases and J by 2 bases, with 10 bases between the two germline ends. This CDR3 comprises 14 residues. The CDR3 nucleotides are TGTGCCAGCAGCTTTGGCAGACGTAACACTGAAGCTTTCTTT. Encoded protein: CASSFGRRNTEAFF.

This clone was found a few times. The V gene is TRBV5-4, the J gene TRBJ2-1; 7 bases line up with TRBD2. This CDR3 has 15 amino acids. Trimming at V came to 4 bases and at J to 2 bases, leaving 6 bases not matched to a gene. Germline assignment: CDR1 SGHNT and CDR2 YYREEE (reference sequence). This CDR3 reads CASSGRDYPYNEQFF. CDR3 in DNA: TGTGCCAGCAGCGGCCGGGACTACCCCTACAATGAGCAGTTCTTC.

The chain joins TRBV7-9 to TRBJ2-2, with 9 bases aligning to TRBD2. The CDR3 sequence is 15 residues long. V shed 3 bases, J shed 6 bases, and the junction held 5 bases outside the gene matches. Germline CDR1 SEHNR, CDR2 FQNEAQ (reference sequence). DNA of the CDR3: TGTGCCAGCAGCTTTCTGTCTAGCGGGGCCGGGGAGCTGTTTTTT. Translating it yields CASSFLSSGAGELFF. The full variable domain, with the rest looked up from reference TRBV7-9 and TRBJ2-2, is DTGVSQNPRHKITKRGQNVTFRCDPISEHNRLYWYRQTLGQGPEFLTYFQNEAQLEKSRLLSDRFSAERPKGSFSTLEIQRTEQGDSAMYLCASSFLSSGAGELFFGEGSRLTVL.

The chain employs TRBV5-6 and TRBJ1-3; TRBD1 aligns across 11 bases. Germline trimming cut 4 bases from V and 7 bases from J; bases unmatched to any gene: 1. The CDR3 runs to 13 residues. CDR1 SGHDT and CDR2 YYEEEE come from the germline V gene. The CDR3 nucleotides read TGTGCCAGCAGCAGGGACAGGGGGAACACCATATATTTT. As protein: CASSRDRGNTIYF.

J is TRBJ2-5 and V is TRBV7-3; 14 bases align to TRBD2. Germline assignment: CDR1 SGHTA and CDR2 FQGTGA. V was clipped by 3 bases and J by 5 bases; unmatched bases: 8. The CDR3 has 17 amino acids. The CDR3 reads CASSFRGTSGGGETQYF. The CDR3 DNA is TGTGCCAGCAGCTTCCGCGGGACTAGCGGGGGAGGGGAGACCCAGTACTTC.

DNA for the CDR3: TGTGCCAGCAGTTTCCAGGGGGCTAACTATGGCTACACCTTC. This translates into CASSFQGANYGYTF. V gene TRBV6-1 combines with J gene TRBJ1-2; 7 bases are shared with TRBD1. This CDR3 region has 14 residues. V dropped 5 bases and J dropped 0; count of bases not matched to a gene: 3. Germline CDR1 and CDR2: MNHNS and SASEGT.